Below are 17 T cell receptor beta chains sequenced from a single sample in a study of response to subunit inactivated influenza vaccine. TCRdb recomputed calls from the RT-PCR reads with MiXCR, one row per CDR3 protein. Altogether 650,000 to 800,000 distinct CDR3 sequences are present, more than 11% being singletons, with the ten largest covering approximately 7%. Specimen: PBMCs from blood, collected around two weeks before vaccination. These TCRs come from a man aged 50-60 years who received an inactivated influenza vaccine.

The chain couples TRBV5-1 to TRBJ2-7; 9 bases fit TRBD2. The junction had 11 bases not matched to a gene; V was cut back by 1 base and J by 3 bases. Germline V CDR1 and CDR2: SGHRS, YFSETQ. CDR3 length: 17 amino acids. The DNA of the CDR3 is TGCGCCAGCAGCTTGTATAGCGGGGGCCCTTCCTACTACGAGCAGTACTTC. This gives the protein CASSLYSGGPSYYEQYF.

The chain recombines TRBV10-3 with TRBJ2-7; 11 nucleotides line up with TRBD2. The CDR3 runs 16 residues. Germline CDR1 ENHRY, CDR2 SYGVKD. The junction had 7 bases not matched to a gene; V was cut back by 0 bases and J by 6 bases. In DNA, the CDR3 is TGTGCCATCAGTGAGTCTGGACTAGCGGGTATCGCCGAGCAGTACTTC. Its protein product is CAISESGLAGIAEQYF.

This clonotype was seen a few times. The genes are TRBV6-2 or TRBV6-3 and TRBJ1-3; tentatively, D is TRBD1 (5 bases). The CDR3 totals 15 residues. Trimming removed 5 bases from V and 0 bases from J, with 11 bases in between. Germline V gives CDR1 MNHEY, CDR2 SVGEGT. The CDR3 DNA reads as TGTGCCAGCAGTCTCCAGGGACGCTCTGGAAACACCATATATTTT. It encodes CASSLQGRSGNTIYF.

The V call is TRBV6-6, the J call TRBJ1-5; perhaps TRBD1 as D (5 bases). The germline V gene has CDR1 MNHNY and CDR2 SVGAGI (reference sequence). Trimming pared 8 bases from V and 6 bases from J, leaving 11 bases between. The CDR3 spans 12 residues. CDR3 region: CASERGGQPQHF. The DNA for the CDR3 is TGTGCCAGCGAGCGGGGGGGTCAGCCCCAGCATTTT.

The chain employs TRBV5-5 and TRBJ2-1, with D maybe TRBD1 (5 bases). The germline V gene encodes CDR1 SGHKS and CDR2 YYEKEE (reference sequence). This CDR3 region has 15 residues. V was shortened by 0 bases and J by 9 bases, with 16 bases between the two germline ends. CDR3 region: CASSLAVRSRGEQFF. The CDR3 DNA reads as TGTGCCAGCAGCTTGGCCGTTCGTTCTAGGGGTGAGCAGTTCTTC.

This clonotype has more than one count but fewer than ten. V is TRBV15 and J is TRBJ1-4; TRBD1 might be the D (6 bases). CDR1 LNHNV and CDR2 YYDKDF come from the germline V gene (reference sequence). Trimming stripped 10 bases from V and 2 bases from J, with 8 bases between. This CDR3 spans 12 amino acids. CDR3 in amino acids: CAIGQTNEKLFF. CDR3 DNA: TGTGCCATCGGACAGACTAATGAAAAACTGTTTTTT.

The chain couples TRBV29-1 to TRBJ2-2; 11 nucleotides match TRBD2. The germline CDR1 and CDR2 sequences are SQVTM and ANQGSEA. The CDR3 sequence is 14 residues long. J lost 5 bases, V lost 6 bases, and 5 bases had no gene match. The CDR3 sequence is CSVISGRATGELFF. As DNA, the CDR3 is TGCAGCGTCATTAGCGGGAGGGCGACCGGGGAGCTGTTTTTT.

Comment on this clonotype: This sequence may be a read error, since a much larger clone differs from it by one base. The V call is TRBV5-1, the J call TRBJ1-5; no firm D call. The CDR3 length is 15 residues. V dropped 4 bases and J dropped 2 bases, with 13 bases sitting between them. Germline V gives CDR1 SGHRS, CDR2 YFSETQ. CDR3: CASSTPVVGNQPQHF. The CDR3 nucleotides are TGCGCCAGCAGCACCCCGGTGGTGGGCAATCAGCCCCAGCATTTT.

The rearrangement uses TRBV4-2 and TRBJ2-2; TRBD2 matches 9 bases. V was clipped by 4 bases and J by 4 bases; unmatched bases: 13. CDR3 length: 18 amino acids. Germline assignment: CDR1 LGHNA and CDR2 YNFKEQ. CDR3 protein: CASSPPLSGGHTTGELFF. CDR3 bases: TGTGCCAGCAGCCCCCCTCTAAGCGGGGGGCACACCACCGGGGAGCTGTTTTTT.

The V call is TRBV6-5, the J call TRBJ1-1, with a weak D call TRBD1 (5 bases). The CDR3 runs to 15 residues. V gave up 2 bases and J gave up 4 bases, with 14 bases separating them. The V gene's germline CDR1 is MNHEY and CDR2 SVGAGI. The CDR3 is CASSYRGIGGTEAFF. CDR3 bases: TGTGCCAGCAGTTACCGGGGGATTGGAGGCACTGAAGCTTTCTTT.

This clonotype was detected ten times or more. The V call is TRBV12-3 or TRBV12-4, the J call TRBJ2-7, with D maybe TRBD2 (7 bases). Between the trimmed V and J ends, which lost 5 bases and 3 bases, there was a span of 20 bases. This CDR3 has 16 amino acids. CDR3 nucleotides: TGTGCCAGCAGTCCGACGGGGGGTCAGGGGTTCTACGAGCAGTACTTC. As protein: CASSPTGGQGFYEQYF.

The CDR3 DNA follows: TGCGCCAGTTGGACAGGGGCCGGGGAGCTGTTTTTT. Translated, it gives CASWTGAGELFF. The chain recombines TRBV5-1 with TRBJ2-2, with 9 bases fitting TRBD1. The CDR3 is 12 residues long. Germline V gene lookup returns CDR1 SGHRS and CDR2 YFSETQ. V lost 8 bases and J lost 6; bases outside the gene matches: 2.

This clonotype was detected only a few times. The V gene is TRBV12-3 or TRBV12-4, the J gene TRBJ2-1, with 8 bases identical to TRBD1. V trimming: 7 bases; J trimming: 14 bases; junction bases outside the gene matches: 7. This CDR3 is 11 amino acids long. The CDR3 DNA follows: TGTGCCAGCACTCCAGGGGGCGAGAAGTTCTTC. This gives the protein CASTPGGEKFF.

This clonotype was found a few times. V gene TRBV6-2 or TRBV6-3 combines with J gene TRBJ2-7; D possibly uses TRBD1 or TRBD2 (6 bases each). This CDR3 spans 14 amino acids. The V end was cut by 6 bases, the J end by 8 bases, with 20 bases between. Germline CDR1 MNHEY, CDR2 SVGEGT. CDR3 protein: CASRDGGTLRQQYF. CDR3 in DNA: TGTGCCAGCAGGGATGGGGGGACACTCCGCCAGCAGTACTTC.

The rearrangement joins TRBV4-2 to TRBJ2-1, with 8 nucleotides matching TRBD1. The junction had 2 bases not matched to a gene; V was cut back by 1 base and J by 9 bases. CDR1 and CDR2 (germline): LGHNA, YNFKEQ. The CDR3 runs to 13 residues. CDR3 DNA: TGTGCCAGCAGCCAAGGGACAGGGTCTGAGCAGTTCTTC. It specifies CASSQGTGSEQFF.

This chain links TRBV20-1 with TRBJ2-1, with 13 bases fitting TRBD2. J gave up 1 base and V 5 bases, and 8 bases lay outside the gene matches. The V gene's germline CDR1 is DFQATT and CDR2 SNEGSKA (reference sequence). This CDR3 region has 17 residues. The DNA for the CDR3 is TGCAGTGCTCCCGGGACTAGCGGGGACTTTTCCTACAATGAGCAGTTCTTC. Translation: CSAPGTSGDFSYNEQFF.

This chain uses TRBV5-5 with TRBJ2-3; D not resolved. Germline assignment: CDR1 SGHKS and CDR2 YYEKEE (reference sequence). CDR3 length: 14 amino acids. V lost 0 bases, J lost 5 bases, and 10 bases lay in between. In DNA form, the CDR3 reads TGTGCCAGCAGCTTGGTTGGCGTGGGAGATACGCAGTATTTT. Protein product: CASSLVGVGDTQYF.